The 20 T cell receptor beta chains below come from one sample, sequenced in a study of technical replicates of blood from a handful of donors. Clones were sequenced by immunoSEQ multiplex PCR, and TCRdb holds only the in-frame ones, with some missing. The sample gives 65,000 to 85,000 clones, 98% of which show up once; approximately 0.15% is in the top ten. Sequencing used T cells isolated from PBMCs. The receptor set was obtained from a human donor in good health.

The J gene is TRBJ1-2, the V gene TRBV11-2, with 8 bases lining up with TRBD1. Germline CDR1 is SGHAT and CDR2 is FQNNGV. The CDR3 contains 16 residues. The trim removed 1 base at V and 4 bases at J, leaving 8 bases unmatched. The CDR3 region has the DNA TGTGCCAGCAGCTTAGCTGGGGCAGGGGGCGGCTATGGCTACACCTTC. This translates into CASSLAGAGGGYGYTF.

The chain carries TRBV19 and TRBJ2-2, with 9 bases lining up with TRBD2. This CDR3 spans 17 amino acids. The germline CDR1 and CDR2 sequences are LNHDA and SQIVND (reference sequence). Trimming at V came to 7 bases and at J to 9 bases, leaving 18 bases not matched to a gene. CDR3 DNA sequence: TGTGCCAGTACCAGCGGTAGCGGGGGCAAGAGGGCGCGGGAGCTGTTTTTT. It translates to CASTSGSGGKRARELFF.

V is TRBV27 and J is TRBJ2-1; D is undetermined. V lost 0 bases, J lost 7 bases, and 13 bases lay in between. Germline V CDR1 and CDR2: MNHEY, SMNVEV (reference sequence). The CDR3 has 15 amino acids. The CDR3 loop is CASSLSHVAGNEQFF. CDR3 nucleotides: TGTGCCAGCAGTTTATCGCACGTAGCTGGGAATGAGCAGTTCTTC.

The chain uses TRBV11-3 and TRBJ2-5, with 9 nucleotides matching TRBD1. The CDR3 has 16 residues. Per the germline V gene, CDR1 is SGHNT and CDR2 is YENEEA. The V segment lost 5 bases and the J segment 3 bases; nucleotides outside the gene matches: 10. CDR3 sequence reads: CASSPRTGAVEETQYF. The CDR3 nucleotides are TGTGCCAGCAGCCCGCGGACAGGGGCCGTGGAAGAGACCCAGTACTTC. Drawing the rest from reference TRBV11-3 and TRBJ2-5, the complete variable domain is EAGVVQSPRYKIIEKKQPVAFWCNPISGHNTLYWYLQNLGQGPELLIRYENEEAVDDSQLPKDRFSAERLKGVDSTLKIQPAELGDSAVYLCASSPRTGAVEETQYFGPGTRLLVL.

The chain combines TRBV6-5 with TRBJ2-1, with unresolved D. V was trimmed by 5 bases and J by 9 bases, leaving 11 bases between them. The CDR3 loop spans 12 amino acids. The germline V gene encodes CDR1 MNHEY and CDR2 SVGAGI. In DNA form, the CDR3 reads TGTGCCAGCAGTCAAGGAGCAGCTGAGCAGTTCTTC. Amino acid sequence: CASSQGAAEQFF.

This chain uses TRBV5-1 with TRBJ2-2; D not resolved. Per the germline V gene, CDR1 is SGHRS and CDR2 is YFSETQ. The CDR3 runs 14 residues. Trimming shortened V by 5 bases and J by 3 bases, and 11 bases separated the two germline ends. As DNA, the CDR3 is TGCGCCAGCAGTTTCCAGGTGCACACCGGGGAGCTGTTTTTT. Translating it yields CASSFQVHTGELFF.

The chain couples TRBV2 to TRBJ1-1; D call uncertain. The CDR3 has 13 residues. Germline V lookup: CDR1 SNHLY, CDR2 FYNNEI. V dropped 7 bases and J dropped 0 bases, with 9 bases sitting between them. CDR3 sequence: CASTSPLNTEAFF. As DNA, the CDR3 is TGTGCCAGCACCAGTCCCTTGAACACTGAAGCTTTCTTT.

The J gene is TRBJ2-1, the V gene TRBV5-1; 12 nucleotides line up with TRBD2. Unmatched junction bases numbered 8, after V lost 4 bases and J lost 3 bases. From germline, CDR1 is SGHRS and CDR2 YFSETQ. The CDR3 has 17 residues. This CDR3 is CASSERLAGEVYNEQFF. Here the CDR3 DNA reads TGCGCCAGCAGCGAAAGACTAGCGGGGGAAGTCTACAATGAGCAGTTCTTC.

The chain carries TRBV10-3 and TRBJ2-7; D unresolved. V lost 0 bases and J lost 2, with 11 bases in between. CDR1 and CDR2 (germline): ENHRY, SYGVKD. This CDR3 is 15 amino acids long. The CDR3 reads CAISESSNGTYEQYF. DNA of the CDR3: TGTGCCATCAGTGAGTCGAGCAACGGTACCTACGAGCAGTACTTC.

The chain carries TRBV5-1 and TRBJ2-3; D is perhaps TRBD1 (6 bases). The germline CDR1 and CDR2 sequences are SGHRS and YFSETQ. V was clipped by 4 bases and J by 1 base, with 13 bases between them. The CDR3 sequence is 15 residues long. This CDR3 reads CASSAGQSRTDTQYF. CDR3 nucleotide sequence: TGCGCCAGCAGCGCCGGACAGAGTCGCACAGATACGCAGTATTTT.

The chain joins TRBV29-1 to TRBJ2-1, with 7 positions matching TRBD2. The V segment lost 7 bases and the J segment 3 bases; nucleotides outside the gene matches: 6. The CDR3 is 13 amino acids. Germline CDR1 and CDR2: SQVTM and ANQGSEA. The CDR3 loop is CSASRGDYNEQFF. CDR3 bases: TGCAGCGCCTCACGGGGGGACTACAATGAGCAGTTCTTC.

The rearrangement uses TRBV4-1 and TRBJ1-1; the D gene is possibly TRBD1 (6 bases). The CDR3 is made up of 15 amino acids. Germline V gene lookup returns CDR1 MGHRA and CDR2 YSYEKL. The germline V and J ends were trimmed by 3 bases and 2 bases, with 13 bases remaining between them. CDR3 amino acids: CASSHETGPNTEAFF. Here the CDR3 DNA reads TGCGCCAGCAGCCACGAGACAGGACCTAACACTGAAGCTTTCTTT.

The chain carries TRBV10-1 and TRBJ1-3; 7 nucleotides line up with TRBD1. Germline-derived CDR1 and CDR2 are WNHNN and SYGVQD (reference sequence). The CDR3 has 12 amino acids. With V trimmed by 6 bases and J by 14 bases, 10 bases remained unmatched. This chain's CDR3 is CASSEGARPLYF. CDR3 sequence (DNA): TGCGCCAGCAGCGAGGGGGCTCGGCCCCTATATTTT.

The chain recombines TRBV2 with TRBJ1-2; 8 bases map to TRBD1. The CDR3 is 15 amino acids. Germline values: CDR1 SNHLY, CDR2 FYNNEI. The trim removed 0 bases at V and 7 bases at J, leaving 7 bases unmatched. CDR3 protein: CASSEARQGASGYTF. The CDR3 coding sequence is TGTGCCAGCAGTGAAGCGCGGCAGGGGGCTTCTGGCTACACCTTC.

The J gene is TRBJ1-4, the V gene TRBV10-2; the D is unclear. CDR1 is WSHSY, CDR2 SAAADI, per germline. Trimming shortened V by 6 bases and J by 12 bases, and 17 bases separated the two germline ends. This CDR3 is 13 amino acids long. CDR3 coding DNA: TGCGCCAGCAGGTTGAGCCCCGCGGGTCAACTGTTTTTT. The encoded protein is CASRLSPAGQLFF.

V gene TRBV30 combines with J gene TRBJ2-2; 9 positions agree with TRBD1. The CDR3 totals 14 residues. J gave up 4 bases and V 8 bases, and 8 bases lay outside the gene matches. In germline, CDR1 is GTSNPN, CDR2 SVGIG (reference sequence). CDR3 in DNA: TGTGCCAGTGACGGGACAGGGCCCACCGGGGAGCTGTTTTTT. This translates into CASDGTGPTGELFF.

The chain combines TRBV9 with TRBJ2-1; D may be TRBD2 (6 bases). Between the trimmed V and J ends, which lost 0 bases and 2 bases, there was a span of 9 bases. The CDR3 is 15 residues long. The germline CDR1 and CDR2 sequences are SGDLS and YYNGEE. CDR3 region: CASSVAGEPYNEQFF. CDR3 DNA: TGTGCCAGCAGCGTAGCGGGGGAACCCTACAATGAGCAGTTCTTC.

The chain employs TRBV5-8 and TRBJ2-5; D is unresolved. Trimming cost V 0 bases and J 5 bases, with 8 bases left between them. The CDR3 sequence is 13 residues long. Per germline, CDR1 SGHTS and CDR2 YDEGEE. DNA for the CDR3: TGTGCCAGCAGCTTGGTACTTTGGGAGACCCAGTACTTC. This translates into CASSLVLWETQYF.

The CDR3 sequence: CASSFISRWTGELFF. The CDR3 DNA reads TGTGCCAGCAGTTTCATAAGTCGGTGGACCGGGGAGCTGTTTTTT. The genes are TRBV27 and TRBJ2-2; D remains unclear. Germline CDR1 is MNHEY and CDR2 is SMNVEV (reference sequence). V was cut by 3 bases and J by 5 bases, with 13 bases left in between. The CDR3 has 15 residues.

The rearrangement uses TRBV6-1 and TRBJ2-3; possible D gene TRBD1, 6 bases. The V end lost 0 bases, the J end lost 3 bases, and 7 bases lay between the germline ends. Germline V CDR1 and CDR2: MNHNS, SASEGT. This CDR3 contains 14 residues. The CDR3 DNA is TGTGCCAGCAGTGAAGCGGGGGCGACAGATACGCAGTATTTT. Protein sequence: CASSEAGATDTQYF.